Each of the 27 T cell receptor beta chains below was sequenced from the same sample in a study of blood T cell repertoires in COVID-19. The data were produced by immunoSEQ multiplex PCR, yet TCRdb's version contains in-frame clones alone and is incomplete. The sample yields some 320,000 clones, around 85% seen once. Sequenced: PBMCs or T cells enriched from blood (not recorded which). These receptors were obtained from a young woman who had been exposed to COVID-19.

The chain has TRBV5-8 and TRBJ2-1, with D perhaps matching TRBD2 (5 bases). This CDR3 is built from 16 residues. The V gene's germline CDR1 is SGHTS and CDR2 YDEGEE. Trimming removed 2 bases at V and 2 bases at J, with 14 bases between. The CDR3 spells CASSFRETSPYNEQFF. The CDR3 DNA reads as TGTGCCAGCAGCTTTAGGGAGACCTCCCCCTACAATGAGCAGTTCTTC. The variable domain in full, completed from reference TRBV5-8 and TRBJ2-1, reads EAGVTQSPTHLIKTRGQQATLRCSPISGHTSVYWYQQALGLGLQFLLWYDEGEERNRGNFPPRFSGRQFPNYSSELNVNALELEDSALYLCASSFRETSPYNEQFFGPGTRLTVL.

This chain uses TRBV28 with TRBJ1-3; D is unclear. In germline, CDR1 is MDHEN, CDR2 SYDVKM. V was trimmed by 5 bases and J by 1 base, leaving 12 bases between them. CDR3 size: 15 residues. In DNA, the CDR3 is TGTGCCAGCAGTCCTGGGAGTACGTCTGGAAACACCATATATTTT. Translated, it gives CASSPGSTSGNTIYF. Full variable domain (outside the CDR3, taken from reference TRBV28 and TRBJ1-3): DVKVTQSSRYLVKRTGEKVFLECVQDMDHENMFWYRQDPGLGLRLIYFSYDVKMKEKGDIPEGYSVSREKKERFSLILESASTNQTSMYLCASSPGSTSGNTIYFGEGSWLTVV.

J is TRBJ1-2 and V is TRBV10-3; no reliable D call. Germline CDR1 and CDR2: ENHRY and SYGVKD. There are 12 residues in the CDR3. The V and J ends lost 1 base and 6 bases respectively, with 6 bases between them. The CDR3 DNA reads as TGTGCCATCAGTGAGTTGCAGGATGGCTACACCTTC. Protein product: CAISELQDGYTF.

V is TRBV19 and J is TRBJ2-7; the match to TRBD1 covers 9 bases. V dropped 6 bases and J dropped 5; count of bases not matched to a gene: 5. The germline V gene encodes CDR1 LNHDA and CDR2 SQIVND (reference sequence). This CDR3 has 13 residues. In DNA form, the CDR3 reads TGTGCCAGTAGGGGACAGGGCGAGCACGAGCAGTACTTC. As protein: CASRGQGEHEQYF. Based on the CDR3 plus reference TRBV19 and TRBJ2-7, the full variable domain is DGGITQSPKYLFRKEGQNVTLSCEQNLNHDAMYWYRQDPGQGLRLIYYSQIVNDFQKGDIAEGYSVSREKKESFPLTVTSAQKNPTAFYLCASRGQGEHEQYFGPGTRLTVT.

The chain employs TRBV12-5 and TRBJ2-1; TRBD2 agrees at 14 bases. From germline, CDR1 is LGHNT and CDR2 FRNRAP. The length of the CDR3 is 17 residues. V lost 1 base to trimming and J lost 8 bases; unmatched junction nucleotides: 7. CDR3 loop: CASGLGLAGGVNDEQFF. The CDR3 coding sequence is TGTGCTAGTGGTTTGGGACTAGCGGGAGGGGTTAACGATGAGCAGTTCTTC.

The gene calls are TRBV28 and TRBJ2-3, with a tentative D call TRBD1 (5 bases). Germline V gene data show CDR1 as MDHEN and CDR2 as SYDVKM. The ends were cut back, 1 base at V and 6 bases at J, with 8 bases in the middle. This CDR3 spans 13 amino acids. For the CDR3, the DNA is TGTGCCAGCAGTTTATTCCAGGGCGATACGCAGTATTTT. This encodes CASSLFQGDTQYF.

The gene calls are TRBV4-2 and TRBJ2-4; tentative D call: TRBD2 (6 bases). V lost 0 bases, J lost 7 bases, and 10 bases lay in between. This CDR3 comprises 14 residues. Germline CDR1 reads LGHNA; CDR2 reads YNFKEQ. The CDR3 region is CASSQDLLANIQYF. The CDR3 DNA is TGTGCCAGCAGCCAAGATTTACTAGCCAACATTCAGTACTTC.

The chain joins TRBV29-1 to TRBJ2-5; 9 bases are shared with TRBD1. The CDR3 length is 13 residues. Germline loops: CDR1 SQVTM, CDR2 ANQGSEA. CDR3 sequence reads: CRVGQGSQETQYF. For the CDR3, the DNA is TGCAGAGTAGGACAGGGGTCCCAAGAGACCCAGTACTTC.

The chain recombines TRBV5-6 with TRBJ2-3; D call uncertain. V was clipped by 1 base and J by 3 bases, with 6 bases between them. Per the germline V gene, CDR1 is SGHDT and CDR2 is YYEEEE. The CDR3 length is 13 residues. Written as DNA, the CDR3 is TGTGCCAGCAGCTTGTATCGTACAGATACGCAGTATTTT. Encoded protein: CASSLYRTDTQYF. The full variable domain, in which reference TRBV5-6 and TRBJ2-3 provide the parts outside the CDR3, is DAGVTQSPTHLIKTRGQQVTLRCSPKSGHDTVSWYQQALGQGPQFIFQYYEEEERQRGNFPDRFSGHQFPNYSSELNVNALLLGDSALYLCASSLYRTDTQYFGPGTRLTVL.

The rearrangement joins TRBV30 to TRBJ1-5; 9 bases are shared with TRBD1. The germline V gene encodes CDR1 GTSNPN and CDR2 SVGIG (reference sequence). The V and J ends lost 0 bases and 5 bases, in that order; junction bases with no gene match: 11. The length of the CDR3 is 17 residues. The CDR3 here is CAWSVLRGGQGYQPQHF. As DNA, the CDR3 is TGTGCCTGGAGTGTATTAAGAGGGGGACAGGGTTATCAGCCCCAGCATTTT.

The chain has TRBV4-1 and TRBJ2-5; 9 bases map to TRBD2. Germline CDR1 and CDR2: MGHRA and YSYEKL. CDR3 size: 17 residues. The J segment lost 0 bases and the V segment lost 0 bases, leaving 5 bases of the junction unmatched. The CDR3 protein is CASSQDESSGNQETQYF. The CDR3 nucleotides read TGCGCCAGCAGCCAAGATGAGTCTAGCGGGAACCAAGAGACCCAGTACTTC.

V usage is TRBV7-3 and J usage is TRBJ2-4, with a weak D call TRBD1 (6 bases). V was cut by 6 bases and J by 9 bases, with 18 bases left in between. This CDR3 contains 14 residues. Germline loops: CDR1 SGHTA, CDR2 FQGTGA. CDR3 in DNA: TGTGCCAGCAGTCCCCAAGGGGGTGGGGTCATTCAGTACTTC. Amino acid sequence: CASSPQGGGVIQYF.

J is TRBJ1-2 and V is TRBV6-5; 7 bases agree with TRBD1. The CDR3 runs 13 residues. In germline, CDR1 is MNHEY, CDR2 SVGAGI. V shed 9 bases and J 6 bases; nucleotides not matched to a gene: 10. This chain's CDR3 is CARARQGVHGYTF. CDR3 bases: TGTGCCAGGGCTCGACAGGGAGTTCATGGCTACACCTTC.

V gene TRBV28 combines with J gene TRBJ1-5; TRBD1 might be the D (5 bases). Germline values: CDR1 MDHEN, CDR2 SYDVKM. The CDR3 consists of 16 residues. Trimming cost V 8 bases and J 6 bases, with 23 bases left between them. Written as DNA, the CDR3 is TGTGCCAGCGGGGACTTAGGATGGGGTTTAGGTCAGCCCCAGCATTTT. This gives the protein CASGDLGWGLGQPQHF. Looking up the rest from reference TRBV28 and TRBJ1-5 gives the full variable domain: DVKVTQSSRYLVKRTGEKVFLECVQDMDHENMFWYRQDPGLGLRLIYFSYDVKMKEKGDIPEGYSVSREKKERFSLILESASTNQTSMYLCASGDLGWGLGQPQHFGDGTRLSIL.

The chain recombines TRBV10-3 with TRBJ1-1; D remains ambiguous. V lost 4 bases and J 1 base, leaving 7 bases between the germline ends. Germline-derived CDR1 and CDR2 are ENHRY and SYGVKD. The CDR3 loop spans 13 amino acids. CDR3 region: CAISVLRNTEAFF. The CDR3 DNA follows: TGTGCCATCAGTGTCCTTAGGAACACTGAAGCTTTCTTT.

The chain carries TRBV12-3 or TRBV12-4 and TRBJ2-5; 7 bases are shared with TRBD2. This CDR3 has 13 amino acids. Trimming cost V 5 bases and J 4 bases; bases outside gene matches: 4. The CDR3: CASSASGAETQYF. The CDR3, as DNA: TGTGCCAGCAGTGCCAGCGGGGCAGAGACCCAGTACTTC.

This clone was detected once. V gene TRBV15 combines with J gene TRBJ1-1; 7 bases are a match to TRBD1. Germline V gives CDR1 LNHNV, CDR2 YYDKDF (reference sequence). V gave up 4 bases and J gave up 4 bases; unmatched junction bases: 9. This CDR3 has 15 residues. The CDR3 DNA sequence: TGTGCCACCAGCACACCCGACAGGGTCGGCACTGAAGCTTTCTTT. Translated, it gives CATSTPDRVGTEAFF.

The CDR3 DNA reads TGCAGCGTTGACGTACTAGCGGGGAAAGAGACCCAGTACTTC. Translating it yields CSVDVLAGKETQYF. The chain uses TRBV29-1 and TRBJ2-5; 10 positions match TRBD2. V was clipped by 3 bases and J by 3 bases; unmatched bases: 4. Germline V lookup: CDR1 SQVTM, CDR2 ANQGSEA. This CDR3 comprises 14 residues.

This chain links TRBV30 with TRBJ2-1; 9 bases are a match to TRBD2. After removal of 2 bases from V and 8 bases from J, the junction contained 10 bases not matched to a gene. CDR1 is GTSNPN and CDR2 is SVGIG in the germline V gene (reference sequence). The CDR3 is 15 residues long. The CDR3 nucleotides read TGTGCCTGGAGTCTAACTAGCGGGCCTTGGGATGAGCAGTTCTTC. Translated, it gives CAWSLTSGPWDEQFF. The full variable domain, completed using reference TRBV30 and TRBJ2-1, is SQTIHQWPATLVQPVGSPLSLECTVEGTSNPNLYWYRQAAGRGLQLLFYSVGIGQISSEVPQNLSASRPQDRQFILSSKKLLLSDSGFYLCAWSLTSGPWDEQFFGPGTRLTVL.

The genes are TRBV9 and TRBJ2-3; D might be TRBD2 (5 bases). CDR3 length equals 16 residues. Germline V gene lookup returns CDR1 SGDLS and CDR2 YYNGEE. Trimming pared 2 bases from V and 0 bases from J, leaving 13 bases between. The chain's CDR3 is CASSVRDRTSTDTQYF. The CDR3 coding sequence is TGTGCCAGCAGCGTCCGAGATAGGACTAGCACAGATACGCAGTATTTT.

The chain links TRBV3-1 (or the pseudogene TRBV3-2) to TRBJ2-7, with D possibly TRBD1 on 5 matching bases. The germline CDR1 and CDR2 sequences are LGHDT and YNNKEL (reference sequence). There are 13 residues in the CDR3. V lost 4 bases to trimming and J lost 6 bases, with 13 bases between them. The CDR3 nucleotides read TGTGCCAGCAGCCTTCGACAGTCCGGCGAGCAGTACTTC. Its translation: CASSLRQSGEQYF.

This clone occurred a few times. This rearrangement joins TRBV30 to TRBJ2-2; 9 positions agree with TRBD1. The germline V gene has CDR1 GTSNPN and CDR2 SVGIG (reference sequence). This CDR3 has 15 amino acids. V gave up 3 bases and J gave up 0 bases; unmatched junction bases: 2. In DNA, the CDR3 is TGTGCCTGGAGAACAGGGGGCGCGAACACCGGGGAGCTGTTTTTT. Amino acid sequence: CAWRTGGANTGELFF.

This chain joins TRBV6-5 and TRBJ2-1; tentatively, D is TRBD1 (6 bases). The V end lost 6 bases, the J end lost 0 bases, and 12 bases lay between the germline ends. The germline V gene encodes CDR1 MNHEY and CDR2 SVGAGI. The CDR3 is 15 amino acids. The CDR3 nucleotides read TGTGCCAGCAGACAGGGTGAAAGCTCCTACAATGAGCAGTTCTTC. Residues: CASRQGESSYNEQFF.

The V and J genes are TRBV21-1 and TRBJ1-4. TRBV21-1 is a documented pseudogene. The CDR3 extends over 16 amino acids. The CDR3 region is CASSKAEGGRDEKLFF. In DNA, the CDR3 is TGTGCCAGCAGCAAAGCGGAAGGAGGGAGGGATGAAAAACTGTTTTTT.

The rearrangement links TRBV3-1 (or the pseudogene TRBV3-2) to TRBJ1-1, with 9 bases aligning to TRBD1. Germline trimming cut 1 base from V and 1 base from J; bases unmatched to any gene: 13. The germline V gene has CDR1 LGHDT and CDR2 YNNKEL (reference sequence). This CDR3 comprises 19 residues. In nucleotides, the CDR3 is TGTGCCAGCAGCCAAGTCCGACGGAAGACGGGACAGGGGAACACTGAAGCTTTCTTT. Its protein product is CASSQVRRKTGQGNTEAFF.

This clone has only a few counts. This chain connects TRBV5-1 to TRBJ1-6, with D unclear. The ends were cut back, 4 bases at V and 10 bases at J, with 18 bases in the middle. Germline V CDR1 and CDR2: SGHRS, YFSETQ. CDR3 length: 15 residues. CDR3 in DNA: TGCGCCAGCAGCGGGCAGGACTGGGGTGGCTCACCCCTCCACTTT. Encoded protein: CASSGQDWGGSPLHF.

This clone turned up a few times. The chain carries TRBV5-1 and TRBJ2-7; 11 bases map to TRBD2. The CDR3 length is 15 residues. Germline V gene sequence: CDR1 SGHRS, CDR2 YFSETQ. The V gene end was trimmed by 1 base and the J gene end by 2 bases; junction bases not matched to a gene: 2. The chain's CDR3 is CASSLTSGRAYEQYF. The CDR3, as DNA: TGCGCCAGCAGCTTGACTAGCGGGAGAGCCTACGAGCAGTACTTC.